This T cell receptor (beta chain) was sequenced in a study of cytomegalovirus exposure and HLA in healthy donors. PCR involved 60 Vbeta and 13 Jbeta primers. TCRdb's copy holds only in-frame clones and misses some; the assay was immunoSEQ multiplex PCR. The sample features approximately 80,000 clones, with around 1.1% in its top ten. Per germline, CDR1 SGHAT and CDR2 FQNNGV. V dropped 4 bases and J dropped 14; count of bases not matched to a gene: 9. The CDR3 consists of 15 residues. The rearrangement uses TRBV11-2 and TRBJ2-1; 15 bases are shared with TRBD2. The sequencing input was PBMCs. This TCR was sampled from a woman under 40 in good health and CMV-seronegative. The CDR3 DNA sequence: TGTGCCAGCAGCTCCGGACTAGCGGGAGGGCGTCGAGAGTTCTTC. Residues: CASSSGLAGGRREFF.